This is a list of T cell receptor beta chains from one sample in a study of cytomegalovirus exposure and HLA in healthy donors. The repertoire was sequenced with immunoSEQ multiplex PCR; TCRdb's copy has only in-frame clones and lacks some. The top ten clones hold 4.9% of a sample with under 200,000 clones, around 80% of them seen once. Sequenced: PBMCs. Receptors were obtained from a male donor in good health and CMV-seronegative. Each CDR3 is given with its conserved first and last residue. A D gene is named only where the DNA matches it firmly. Some rows have no size entry. The others give once, few or many, or a class for an expanded clone.

V	J	D	size	CDR3	DNA
TRBV7-9	TRBJ1-5	TRBD1	NA	CASSSGRITGGQPQHF	TGTGCCAGCAGCTCCGGAAGAATTACAGGGGGACAGCCCCAGCATTTT
TRBV7-9	TRBJ2-7	NA	few	CASSFGAYEQYF	TGTGCCAGCAGCTTCGGGGCCTACGAGCAGTACTTC
TRBV7-2	TRBJ1-1	NA	NA	CASSFGTTNTEAFF	TGTGCCAGCAGCTTCGGGACAACCAACACTGAAGCTTTCTTT
TRBV5-1	TRBJ1-3	NA	NA	CASSKGDSGNTIYF	TGCGCCAGCAGCAAGGGGGATTCTGGAAACACCATATATTTT
TRBV4-2	TRBJ2-1	TRBD2	NA	CASSQESRRLAVNNEQFF	TGTGCCAGCAGCCAAGAAAGTAGGCGACTAGCGGTGAACAATGAGCAGTTCTTC
TRBV14	TRBJ2-7	NA	NA	CASSPSAYEQYF	TGTGCCAGCAGTCCCAGCGCCTACGAGCAGTACTTC
TRBV7-2	TRBJ2-3	NA	NA	CASSLTGYTDTQYF	TGTGCCAGCAGCTTAACAGGGTACACAGATACGCAGTATTTT
TRBV7-2	TRBJ2-7	TRBD1	NA	CASSSGGQRFAEQYF	TGTGCCAGCAGCTCAGGGGGACAGCGCTTCGCCGAACAGTACTTC
TRBV27	TRBJ1-1	NA	NA	CASSFDRNTEAFF	TGTGCCAGCAGTTTTGACAGGAACACTGAAGCTTTCTTT
TRBV27	TRBJ2-7	TRBD1	NA	CASSFRDRGTYEQYF	TGTGCCAGCAGTTTCCGGGACAGGGGTACCTACGAGCAGTACTTC
TRBV10-3	TRBJ2-5	NA	NA	CAISQQGSNSETQYF	TGTGCCATCAGCCAACAGGGAAGTAATAGTGAGACCCAGTACTTC
TRBV11-3	TRBJ2-2	TRBD1	NA	CASSPRDRGELFF	TGTGCCAGCAGCCCTAGGGACAGGGGGGAGCTGTTTTTT
TRBV5-1	TRBJ2-7	NA	once	CASSPRDSSYEQYF	TGCGCCAGCAGCCCTCGGGACTCCTCCTACGAGCAGTACTTC
TRBV5-6	TRBJ1-1	TRBD1	few	CASSPLDREIAEAFF	TGTGCCAGCAGCCCGCTGGACAGGGAAATTGCTGAAGCTTTCTTT
TRBV6-5	TRBJ2-1	TRBD2	once	CASSAQRGYNEQFF	TGTGCCAGCAGTGCTCAGCGGGGGTACAATGAGCAGTTCTTC
TRBV9	TRBJ2-3	TRBD2	few	CASSVQVTSGPSTDTQYF	TGTGCCAGCAGCGTACAGGTAACTAGCGGTCCTAGCACAGATACGCAGTATTTT